The T cell receptor beta chain under discussion was sequenced for a study of regulatory T cells in long-lasting Graves disease. Turning to this clonotype: Its antigen is not identified.

Overall study results and limits: Persistent cases favored TRBV28, TRBJ1-2 and TRBJ2-5.

iRepertoire HTBI primers and Arm-PCR of CDR3 regions built TCR beta libraries. How the authors handled the data: Segment identification across samples yielded around 60 TRBV and roughly 14 TRBJ segments. Each CDR3 protein gets one entry after TCRdb re-called the multiplex PCR reads with MiXCR. For this entry, the V and J calls and clone size follow TCRdb and not the study's own pipeline. This sample carries some 330,000 distinct CDR3 sequences, 12% of them seen once, and the ten largest clones take approximately 20%. Time point defined: newly diagnosed GD, antithyroid drugs for less than 3 months. The authors made the TCR library using RNA they extracted from PBMCs. CDR3 length: 14 amino acids. Germline CDR1 is SQVTM and CDR2 is ANQGSEA. With V trimmed by 6 bases and J by 4 bases, 10 bases remained unmatched. These records were also assigned to another study, of T cells in Graves' hyperthyroidism and ophthalmopathy. This second study notes: The TCR CDR3 first-round RT-PCR relied on the HTBI primer set.

The sequencing used peripheral blood mononuclear cells (PBMCs), collected at new diagnosis, from a patient treated with antithyroid drugs. This clonotype was sampled from a woman under 30 with Graves disease. This rearrangement joins TRBV29-1 to TRBJ1-1, with 8 positions matching TRBD1. The CDR3 region is CSVAGGESSTEAFF. The CDR3 DNA reads as TGCAGCGTAGCAGGGGGCGAATCGAGCACTGAAGCTTTCTTT.